This T cell receptor (beta chain) stems from a study of control samples from healthy donors and cancer patients. V lost 5 bases, J lost 8 bases, and 10 bases stayed unmatched. Looked up from germline, CDR1 is MNHEY and CDR2 is SVGAGI. CDR3 size: 15 residues. Libraries were prepared by immunoSEQ multiplex PCR; TCRdb keeps only in-frame clonotypes and omits some of them. The sample lists 150,000 to 200,000 clones, roughly 91% occurring once. The gene calls are TRBV6-5 and TRBJ2-4, with TRBD1 matching over 9 bases. The specimen was blood. This clonotype was obtained from a man aged 18 to 35 in good health. For the CDR3, the DNA is TGTGCCAGCAGTCTCCGAGGACAGGGGAGGGACATTCAGTACTTC. Its translation is CASSLRGQGRDIQYF.